What follows describes a single T cell receptor beta chain. In its sample, this clonotype was seen many times. The clone's antigen remains unknown. No base-level quality is on record; no much larger clone is a single base apart. TCRdb names Illumina HiSeq 2500 as the instrument used. Quantitative 5'-RACE with molecular barcodes was the method used to prepare the TCR beta libraries. The authors' pipeline ran thus. Disease-linked TCR variants were identified with a new computational method built on a probabilistic model of VDJ rearrangement. The public reads were reanalyzed by TCRdb: fastp trimming at Q25, MiXCR alignment, in-frame beta chains only. Duplicate CDR3 protein sequences are folded into a single record with the most common DNA and genes. These V and J calls rely on TCRdb rather than the paper's analysis. The table for this sample lists 200,000 to 300,000 distinct CDR3 sequences; roughly 8.6% of them were counted only once. Of the sample, around 6.8% falls within the top ten clones.

The sample comes from a study of CD8 T cells in ankylosing spondylitis (dated by TCRdb to about 2017). As for the study more broadly: T cell receptor beta repertoires were profiled in healthy donors and ankylosing spondylitis patients so that disease-linked TCR variants could be found. In total, the full study cohort was made up of approximately 99 healthy donors and roughly 27 ankylosing spondylitis patients. Peripheral blood was sampled, and synovial fluid was additionally collected from ankylosing spondylitis patients.

From the cysteine up to the phenylalanine, the CDR3 has a length of 13 residues. Just CDR3 DNA is preserved here, 39 bases in frame from base 1. Cut back by 7 bases and 2 bases, the V and J ends lie 14 bases apart. In the germline V gene, CDR1 corresponds to SQVTM and CDR2 to ANQGSEA. What the study reported, not specific to this receptor: The disease-linked clones had a CD8+ phenotype and were found at relatively low frequencies in peripheral blood. A TCR beta motif of about 8 highly homologous amino acid variants appeared characteristic of blood from ankylosing spondylitis patients. Some of the motif variants had been reported before in the synovial fluid and blood of reactive arthritis patients, a finding that suggests common disease-initiation mechanisms. The disease-linked clones were reported as significantly enriched in matched synovial fluid samples from ankylosing spondylitis patients.

The sequence is built from TRBV29-1 and TRBJ1-1, with the D gene not confidently named. The sequencing sample was made of blood, either unsorted or a sorted T cell fraction (not recorded which). The origin of this receptor is a male donor with ankylosing spondylitis or in good health (not recorded which). CDR3 loop: CSAEATDNTEAFF. The nucleotides read TGCAGCGCCGAAGCGACCGATAACACTGAAGCTTTCTTT.